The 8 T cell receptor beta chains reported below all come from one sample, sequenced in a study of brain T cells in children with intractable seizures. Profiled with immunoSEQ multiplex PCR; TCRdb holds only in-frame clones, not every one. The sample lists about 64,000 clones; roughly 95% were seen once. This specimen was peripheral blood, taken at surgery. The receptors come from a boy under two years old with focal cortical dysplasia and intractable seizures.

The CDR3 nucleotides read TGTGCCAGCAGTGACGCTCCCCCTGCTAGCGGGATATACACGGGGAACACCGGGGAGCTGTTTTTT. Its protein product is CASSDAPPASGIYTGNTGELFF. This chain links TRBV6-4 with TRBJ2-2; 9 bases line up with TRBD2. The CDR3 consists of 22 residues. Germline V CDR1 and CDR2: MRHNA, SNTAGT. V lost 2 bases, J lost 1 base, and 20 bases stayed unmatched.

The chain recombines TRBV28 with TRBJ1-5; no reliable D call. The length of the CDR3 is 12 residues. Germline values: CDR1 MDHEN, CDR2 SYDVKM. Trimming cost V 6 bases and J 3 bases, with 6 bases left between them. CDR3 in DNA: TGTGCCAGCAGACTAACCAATCAGCCCCAGCATTTT. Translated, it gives CASRLTNQPQHF.

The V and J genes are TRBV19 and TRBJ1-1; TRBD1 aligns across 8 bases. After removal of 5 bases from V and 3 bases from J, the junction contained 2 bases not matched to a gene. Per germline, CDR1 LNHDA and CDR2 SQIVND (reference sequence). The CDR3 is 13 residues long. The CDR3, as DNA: TGTGCCAGTAGTCAGGACAGGGACACTGAAGCTTTCTTT. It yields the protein CASSQDRDTEAFF.

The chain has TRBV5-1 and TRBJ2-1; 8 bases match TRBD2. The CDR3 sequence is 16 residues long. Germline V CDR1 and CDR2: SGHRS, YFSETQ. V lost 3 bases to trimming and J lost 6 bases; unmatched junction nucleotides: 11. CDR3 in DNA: TGCGCCAGCAGCTCCCGATATGGTAGCGGGGCCAATGAGCAGTTCTTC. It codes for CASSSRYGSGANEQFF.

The CDR3 spells CASRDGTSYFYEQYF. CDR3 coding DNA: TGTGCCAGCAGGGACGGGACTAGCTATTTCTACGAGCAGTACTTC. This chain connects TRBV6-5 to TRBJ2-7, with TRBD2 matching over 9 bases. The CDR3 runs to 15 residues. The germline V gene has CDR1 MNHEY and CDR2 SVGAGI. V lost 6 bases and J lost 3; bases outside the gene matches: 9.

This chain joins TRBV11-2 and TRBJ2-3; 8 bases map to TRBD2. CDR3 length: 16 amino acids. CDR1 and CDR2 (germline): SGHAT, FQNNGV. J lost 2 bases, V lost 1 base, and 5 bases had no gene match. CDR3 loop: CASSLVAGGVTDTQYF. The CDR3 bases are TGTGCCAGCAGCTTAGTTGCGGGGGGCGTCACAGATACGCAGTATTTT.

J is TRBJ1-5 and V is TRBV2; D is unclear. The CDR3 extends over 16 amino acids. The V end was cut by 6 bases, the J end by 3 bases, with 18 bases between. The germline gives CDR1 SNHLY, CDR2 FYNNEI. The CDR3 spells CASRPGGPLFNQPQHF. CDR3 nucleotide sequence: TGTGCCAGCAGGCCGGGAGGGCCCTTGTTCAATCAGCCCCAGCATTTT.

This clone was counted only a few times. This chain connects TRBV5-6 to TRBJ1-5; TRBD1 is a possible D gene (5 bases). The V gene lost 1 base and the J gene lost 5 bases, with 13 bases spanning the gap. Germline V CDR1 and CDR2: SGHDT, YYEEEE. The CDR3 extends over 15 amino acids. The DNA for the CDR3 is TGTGCCAGCAGCTTGACCAGGGTCCCCTATCAGCCCCAGCATTTT. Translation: CASSLTRVPYQPQHF. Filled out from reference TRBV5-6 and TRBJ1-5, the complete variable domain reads DAGVTQSPTHLIKTRGQQVTLRCSPKSGHDTVSWYQQALGQGPQFIFQYYEEEERQRGNFPDRFSGHQFPNYSSELNVNALLLGDSALYLCASSLTRVPYQPQHFGDGTRLSIL.